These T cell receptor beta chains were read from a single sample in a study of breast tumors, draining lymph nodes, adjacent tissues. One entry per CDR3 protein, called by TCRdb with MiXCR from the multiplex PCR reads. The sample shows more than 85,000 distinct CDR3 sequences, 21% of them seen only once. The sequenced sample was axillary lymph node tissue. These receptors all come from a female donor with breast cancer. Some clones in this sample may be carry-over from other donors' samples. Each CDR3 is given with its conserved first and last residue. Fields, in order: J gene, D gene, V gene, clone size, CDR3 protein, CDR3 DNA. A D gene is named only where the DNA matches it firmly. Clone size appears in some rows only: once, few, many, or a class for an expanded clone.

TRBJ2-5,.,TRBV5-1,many,CASSTSSGGETQYF,TGCGCCAGCAGTACCTCTTCCGGGGGTGAGACCCAGTACTTC
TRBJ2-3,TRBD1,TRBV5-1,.,CASSQEGQGTDTQYF,TGCGCCAGCAGCCAGGAAGGACAGGGCACAGATACGCAGTATTTT
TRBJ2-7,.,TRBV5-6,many,CASSSQGRTKHEQYF,TGTGCCAGCAGCTCCCAGGGACGGACTAAGCACGAGCAGTACTTC
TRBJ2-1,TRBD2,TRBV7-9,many,CASSPPGRANEQFF,TGTGCCAGCAGCCCCCCGGGGAGGGCAAATGAGCAGTTCTTC
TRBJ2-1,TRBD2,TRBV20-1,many,CSARTTSGKFGVNEQFF,TGCAGTGCTAGAACTACTAGCGGGAAGTTTGGTGTCAATGAGCAGTTCTTC
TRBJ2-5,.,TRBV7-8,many,CASSLSRGQETQYF,TGTGCCAGCAGCTTGTCCCGGGGGCAAGAGACCCAGTACTTC
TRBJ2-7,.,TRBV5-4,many,CASSLYGESTSYF,TGTGCCAGCAGCTTGTACGGGGAGTCCACGAGTTACTTC
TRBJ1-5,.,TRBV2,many,CASIGQDSNQPQHF,TGTGCCAGCATCGGGCAGGATAGCAATCAGCCCCAGCATTTT
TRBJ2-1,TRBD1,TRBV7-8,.,CASSLVFGTGYEQFF,TGTGCCAGCAGCTTAGTTTTTGGGACAGGGTATGAGCAGTTCTTC
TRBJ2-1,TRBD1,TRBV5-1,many,CASSMGQGSYNEQFF,TGCGCCAGCAGCATGGGACAGGGATCCTACAATGAGCAGTTCTTC
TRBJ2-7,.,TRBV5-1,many,CASSGGADPVREQYF,TGCGCCAGCAGCGGGGGGGCGGATCCCGTTCGGGAGCAGTACTTC
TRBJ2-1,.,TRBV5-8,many,CASSLYTDNEQFF,TGTGCCAGCAGCTTATATACCGACAATGAGCAGTTCTTC
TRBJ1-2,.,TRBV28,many,CASRSLVGRYTF,TGTGCCAGCAGATCATTGGTCGGGCGGTACACCTTC
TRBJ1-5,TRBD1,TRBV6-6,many,CASTRDRRFSNQPQHF,TGTGCCAGCACCCGGGACAGGAGATTTAGCAATCAGCCCCAGCATTTT
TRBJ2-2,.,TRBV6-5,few,CASTLTSPTGGELFF,TGTGCCAGCACCTTAACGTCCCCAACCGGCGGGGAGCTGTTTTTT
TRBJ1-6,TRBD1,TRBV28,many,CASRGQDGYSPLHF,TGTGCCAGCAGGGGACAGGACGGATATTCACCCCTCCACTTT
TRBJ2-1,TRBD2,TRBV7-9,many,CASSLYVGRGTSAFNNEQFF,TGTGCCAGCAGCTTATATGTAGGACGCGGGACTAGCGCATTTAACAATGAGCAGTTCTTC
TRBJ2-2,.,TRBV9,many,CASSFQETGELFF,TGTGCCAGCAGCTTCCAGGAGACCGGGGAGCTGTTTTTT
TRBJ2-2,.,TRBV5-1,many,CASSQLGVGNTGELFF,TGCGCCAGCAGCCAACTAGGGGTCGGGAACACCGGGGAGCTGTTTTTT
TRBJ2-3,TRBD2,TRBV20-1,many,CSARDGLAGVTDTQYF,TGCAGTGCTAGAGATGGCCTAGCGGGAGTCACAGATACGCAGTATTTT
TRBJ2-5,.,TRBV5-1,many,CASSFWGGETQYF,TGCGCCAGCAGCTTCTGGGGTGGTGAGACCCAGTACTTC
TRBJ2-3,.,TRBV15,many,CATSGPGAGTDTQYF,TGTGCCACCAGCGGGCCGGGGGCGGGCACAGATACGCAGTATTTT
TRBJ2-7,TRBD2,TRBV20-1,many,CSASPTSGDTEQYF,TGCAGTGCTAGCCCGACTAGCGGGGACACGGAGCAGTACTTC
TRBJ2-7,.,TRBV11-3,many,CASSLMGGEQYF,TGTGCCAGCAGCCTCATGGGGGGCGAGCAGTACTTC
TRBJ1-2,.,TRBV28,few,CASSLNWGRGYTF,TGTGCCAGCAGTTTAAATTGGGGGAGGGGCTACACCTTC
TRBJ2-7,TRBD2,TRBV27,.,CASRPSPGLAGVAYEQYF,TGTGCCAGCAGACCCTCTCCGGGACTAGCGGGAGTTGCCTACGAGCAGTACTTC
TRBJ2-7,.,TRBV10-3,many,CAISARSSISYEQYF,TGTGCCATCAGTGCTCGCAGTTCCATATCCTACGAGCAGTACTTC
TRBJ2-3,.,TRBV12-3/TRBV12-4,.,CASSEGSGGYTDTQYF,TGTGCCAGCAGTGAAGGTTCGGGGGGCTACACAGATACGCAGTATTTT
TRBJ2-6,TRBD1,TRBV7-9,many,CASSFPNLGTGASGANVLTF,TGTGCCAGCAGCTTCCCTAATCTAGGGACAGGGGCCTCTGGGGCCAACGTCCTGACTTTC
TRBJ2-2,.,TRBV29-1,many,CSVVLGHSTGELFF,TGCAGCGTTGTTTTGGGACACAGCACCGGGGAGCTGTTTTTT
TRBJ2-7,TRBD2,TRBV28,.,CASTGLAFSRDYYNTYEQYF,TGTGCCAGCACCGGCCTGGCCTTCTCCCGGGACTACTACAATACCTACGAGCAGTACTTC
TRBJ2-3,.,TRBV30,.,CAWSLSGGSTDTQYF,TGTGCCTGGAGCCTCAGTGGGGGTTCCACAGATACGCAGTATTTT
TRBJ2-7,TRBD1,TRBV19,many,CASTTGGGYEQYF,TGTGCCAGTACCACAGGGGGAGGCTACGAGCAGTACTTC
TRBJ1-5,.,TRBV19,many,CASSSGNQPQHF,TGTGCCAGTAGTTCCGGCAATCAGCCCCAGCATTTT
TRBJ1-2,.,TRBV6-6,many,CASSYLANSFYGYTF,TGTGCCAGCAGTTATTTGGCCAACAGCTTCTATGGCTACACCTTC
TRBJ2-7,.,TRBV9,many,CASSVDTLDTYEQYF,TGTGCCAGCAGCGTAGATACACTAGATACCTACGAGCAGTACTTC
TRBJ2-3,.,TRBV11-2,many,CASNDITSTDTQYF,TGTGCCAGCAACGATATTACTAGCACAGATACGCAGTATTTT
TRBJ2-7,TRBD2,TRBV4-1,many,CASRSSGNEQYF,TGCGCCAGCAGATCTAGCGGGAACGAGCAGTACTTC
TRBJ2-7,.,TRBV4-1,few,CASSPGQDSYEQYF,TGCGCCAGCAGCCCTGGGCAGGACTCCTACGAGCAGTACTTC
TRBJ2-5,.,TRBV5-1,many,CASSLEVGSLKTQYF,TGCGCCAGCAGCTTGGAGGTCGGGAGCTTAAAGACCCAGTACTTC
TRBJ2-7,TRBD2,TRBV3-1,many,CASSQDIASGEVYF,TGTGCCAGCAGCCAAGATATCGCTAGCGGGGAGGTATACTTC
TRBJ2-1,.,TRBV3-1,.,CASSLGPNNYNEQFF,TGTGCCAGCAGCCTGGGCCCTAACAACTACAATGAGCAGTTCTTC
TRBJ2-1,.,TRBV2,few,CASWAVRNEQFF,TGTGCCAGCTGGGCAGTCCGCAATGAGCAGTTCTTC
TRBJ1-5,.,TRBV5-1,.,CASSLGQANQPQHF,TGCGCCAGCAGCTTGGGACAGGCGAATCAGCCCCAGCATTTT
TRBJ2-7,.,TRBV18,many,CASSPNVGGANF,TGTGCCAGCTCACCAAACGTGGGGGGTGCCAACTTC
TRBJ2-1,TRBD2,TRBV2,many,CASSAAGGKYNEQFF,TGTGCCAGCAGTGCTGCGGGGGGGAAATACAATGAGCAGTTCTTC